The clone carrying this T cell receptor beta chain appeared a few times. The sample originates from a study of blood T cell repertoires in COVID-19. Across the whole study: Acute and convalescent COVID-19 samples came from the United States, Italy and Spain. Nucleic acid was either cDNA or gDNA, and it came from T cells, B-cell-depleted T cells, or PBMCs.

Looked up from germline, CDR1 is SGDLS and CDR2 is YYNGEE. V lost 1 base and J lost 8; bases outside the gene matches: 7. The CDR3 is 16 amino acids. Authors' data handling: Reference gene primer amplification gave nucleated cell count estimates. The repertoire was sequenced with immunoSEQ multiplex PCR; TCRdb's copy has only in-frame clones and lacks some. That table gives V, J and clone size, and the DNA gave D and trimming. The sample gives 350,000 to 550,000 clones, 70% to 90% of which show up once; under 2% is in the top ten. Sample: PBMCs or T cells enriched from blood (not recorded which). This receptor was identified in a woman aged 18-29 years with acute COVID-19. The chain recombines TRBV9 with TRBJ2-1, with TRBD1 matching 12 bases. CDR3 DNA sequence: TGTGCCAGCAGCGTAAGTACCGGGACAGGGGGCGATGAGCAGTTCTTC. It specifies CASSVSTGTGGDEQFF.